Following are 27 T cell receptor beta chains from one sample sequenced in a study of blood T cell repertoires in COVID-19 (dated by TCRdb to 2018 to 2020). The library was produced with the immunoSEQ multiplex PCR assay. The table comes from immuneACCESS by way of TCRdb, which keeps in-frame sequences with V and J called. Part of the clones is missing from these tables; in studies checked, under half for an unresolved V gene and the rest for unknown reasons. The sample table lists 280,000 or so clones, approximately 83% of them with a count of one. The top ten hold approximately 2% of the sample. Input material: peripheral blood. These receptors came from a woman in her 30s who had recovered from COVID-19.

The V gene is TRBV28, the J gene TRBJ2-7; 8 bases map to TRBD1. The germline CDR1 and CDR2 sequences are MDHEN and SYDVKM. This CDR3 is built from 13 residues. V shed 7 bases and J 2 bases; nucleotides not matched to a gene: 4. The CDR3 nucleotides read TGTGCCAGCACAGACAGGGGAGCCTACGAGCAGTACTTC. Protein: CASTDRGAYEQYF.

The chain uses TRBV29-1 and TRBJ2-2; TRBD1 is a possible D gene (5 bases). Trimming left V 0 bases short and J 9 bases short, with 11 bases between. This CDR3 has 13 residues. CDR1 and CDR2 (germline): SQVTM, ANQGSEA. This CDR3 is CSVEDRVLRELFF. Written as DNA, the CDR3 is TGCAGCGTTGAAGACAGGGTCCTACGGGAGCTGTTTTTT.

This rearrangement joins TRBV19 to TRBJ1-2; D uncertain. The CDR3 spans 15 residues. CDR1 LNHDA and CDR2 SQIVND come from the germline V gene (reference sequence). V was shortened by 5 bases and J by 0 bases, with 13 bases between the two germline ends. This chain's CDR3 is CASSPRTQSNYGYTF. In DNA form, the CDR3 reads TGTGCCAGTAGTCCGAGGACTCAATCTAACTATGGCTACACCTTC.

This chain joins TRBV19 and TRBJ1-4, with TRBD1 matching 7 bases. V lost 7 bases, J lost 7 bases, and 9 bases stayed unmatched. The CDR3 is made up of 14 amino acids. Germline V gene data show CDR1 as LNHDA and CDR2 as SQIVND (reference sequence). CDR3 in DNA: TGTGCCAGTACGGGAGGGGGCTTAGGTGAAAAACTGTTTTTT. As protein: CASTGGGLGEKLFF.

V and J are TRBV18 and TRBJ1-1; D uncertain. This CDR3 is 15 amino acids long. Deletions cut 3 bases from V and 4 bases from J, with 15 bases between. Germline CDR1 KGHSH, CDR2 LQKENI. CDR3 DNA: TGTGCCAGCTCACCGCGTGTGGTCGAGGGCACTGAAGCTTTCTTT. Translated, it gives CASSPRVVEGTEAFF.

On this clone: At one of its ends the junction is not consistent with the germline gene, which may arise from a read error. The rearrangement uses TRBV6-5 and TRBJ2-7; weak D call: TRBD2 (5 bases). The CDR3 is made up of 12 amino acids. Germline values: CDR1 MNHEY, CDR2 SVGAGI. CDR3 nucleotide sequence: TGTGCCAGCAGTTTGGAGGTCCGTACCTTAAGCTTC. This gives the protein CASSLEVRTLSF.

The CDR3 DNA follows: TGTGCCACCAGCAGTGGCGGGGGGGCCTCAGATACGCAGTATTTT. Its protein product is CATSSGGGASDTQYF. This sequence joins TRBV15 and TRBJ2-3, with 9 bases aligning to TRBD2. Germline V gene lookup returns CDR1 LNHNV and CDR2 YYDKDF (reference sequence). V lost 3 bases to trimming and J lost 4 bases; unmatched junction nucleotides: 5. The CDR3 has 15 residues.

The chain employs TRBV6-5 and TRBJ2-5, with D possibly matching TRBD2 (5 bases). In germline, CDR1 is MNHEY, CDR2 SVGAGI. Trimming pared 8 bases from V and 5 bases from J, leaving 12 bases between. The CDR3 is made up of 12 amino acids. In nucleotides, the CDR3 is TGTGCCAGCCGGGAACGGAAGGAGACCCAGTACTTC. Its translation: CASRERKETQYF.

The chain employs TRBV6-2 or TRBV6-3 and TRBJ1-6; no definite D call. V was trimmed by 2 bases and J by 7 bases, leaving 6 bases between them. Germline V gene lookup returns CDR1 MNHEY and CDR2 SVGEGT. This CDR3 is 13 amino acids long. CDR3 in amino acids: CASSYRENSPLHF. The CDR3 DNA reads as TGTGCCAGCAGTTACCGCGAAAATTCACCCCTCCACTTT.

CDR3 loop: CATPGRLRGDGYTF. In DNA form, the CDR3 reads TGTGCCACCCCGGGGCGGCTCCGGGGGGATGGCTACACCTTC. The chain couples TRBV28 to TRBJ1-2; D is possibly TRBD1 (5 bases). Per the germline V gene, CDR1 is MDHEN and CDR2 is SYDVKM. This CDR3 region has 14 residues. The V and J ends lost 10 bases and 6 bases respectively, with 21 bases between them.

The chain uses TRBV20-1 and TRBJ1-1; no definite D call. CDR3 length: 10 amino acids. Germline V lookup: CDR1 DFQATT, CDR2 SNEGSKA (reference sequence). Trimming removed 3 bases at V and 6 bases at J, with 5 bases between. The CDR3 is CSASNSEAFF. The CDR3 bases are TGCAGTGCTAGTAACTCTGAAGCTTTCTTT.

This chain joins TRBV7-8 and TRBJ1-2, with unresolved D. V shed 1 base and J shed 4 bases, with 4 bases lying between them. There are 12 residues in the CDR3. Germline-derived CDR1 and CDR2 are SGHVS and FQNEAQ. The CDR3 bases are TGTGCCAGCAGCTTAGAGCCCTATGGCTACACCTTC. Its protein product is CASSLEPYGYTF.

The DNA of the CDR3 is TGTGCCAGCAGCTTGTGGAGGGGCGGCAATCAGCCCCAGCATTTT. Translation: CASSLWRGGNQPQHF. This chain links TRBV5-6 with TRBJ1-5; tentative D call: TRBD1 (5 bases). The CDR3 runs to 15 residues. Looked up from germline, CDR1 is SGHDT and CDR2 is YYEEEE. V lost 1 base and J 2 bases, leaving 10 bases between the germline ends.

The rearrangement joins TRBV5-5 to TRBJ2-3; 9 bases match TRBD1. CDR3 length: 16 amino acids. Unmatched junction bases numbered 5, after V lost 0 bases and J lost 3 bases. Germline V lookup: CDR1 SGHKS, CDR2 YYEKEE (reference sequence). The CDR3 spells CASSLVTGGGTDTQYF. The DNA of the CDR3 is TGTGCCAGCAGCTTGGTTACAGGGGGCGGGACAGATACGCAGTATTTT.

The chain recombines TRBV13 with TRBJ2-3, with TRBD1 as a possible D gene (6 bases). Per germline, CDR1 PRHDT and CDR2 FYEKMQ (reference sequence). This CDR3 contains 15 residues. Trimming removed 5 bases at V and 3 bases at J, with 15 bases between. DNA of the CDR3: TGTGCCAGCAGCCCCTACAGGGAAGGAACAGATACGCAGTATTTT. As protein: CASSPYREGTDTQYF.

The sample holds one count of this clone. The chain combines TRBV14 with TRBJ2-2; D possibly corresponds to TRBD2 (5 bases). The CDR3 loop spans 14 amino acids. Germline values: CDR1 SGHDN, CDR2 FVKESK. Trimming took 4 bases from V and 1 from J, leaving 7 bases between them. The CDR3 reads CASSLDWNTGELFF. CDR3 nucleotides: TGTGCCAGCAGCCTGGACTGGAACACCGGGGAGCTGTTTTTT.

This chain links TRBV28 with TRBJ1-4; 7 bases are a match to TRBD1. The V and J ends lost 5 bases and 2 bases, in that order; junction bases with no gene match: 2. There are 14 residues in the CDR3. Germline V gene lookup returns CDR1 MDHEN and CDR2 SYDVKM. The DNA for the CDR3 is TGTGCCAGCAGTCGAGGGGGCACTAATGAAAAACTGTTTTTT. This codes for CASSRGGTNEKLFF.

The chain has TRBV7-8 and TRBJ1-2; 9 bases fit TRBD1. This CDR3 region has 14 residues. Germline V gives CDR1 SGHVS, CDR2 FQNEAQ. With 1 base clipped from V and 5 bases from J, the junction kept 2 bases outside the gene matches. This CDR3 reads CASSLEGQGYGYTF. The CDR3 region has the DNA TGTGCCAGCAGCTTAGAAGGACAGGGGTATGGCTACACCTTC.

The V gene is TRBV5-6, the J gene TRBJ2-7; TRBD2 matches 11 bases. The CDR3 runs to 14 residues. CDR1 and CDR2 (germline): SGHDT, YYEEEE. Trimming took 7 bases from V and 3 from J; bases not matched to a gene: 6. CDR3 sequence (DNA): TGTGCCAGCGCCATAGCGGGAGGGTACTACGAGCAGTACTTC. Translating gives CASAIAGGYYEQYF.

This rearrangement joins TRBV6-2 or TRBV6-3 to TRBJ2-1; 8 bases are shared with TRBD1. The junction had 10 bases not matched to a gene; V was cut back by 2 bases and J by 7 bases. Germline V gives CDR1 MNHEY, CDR2 SVGEGT. This CDR3 comprises 16 residues. The CDR3 region is CASSYPRGQGANEQFF. DNA for the CDR3: TGTGCCAGCAGTTACCCCAGGGGGCAGGGGGCGAATGAGCAGTTCTTC.

The chain has TRBV18 and TRBJ2-7, with 8 bases that match TRBD1. V was pared by 3 bases and J by 10 bases, with 11 bases of the junction left unmatched. The CDR3 totals 14 residues. Germline V gene lookup returns CDR1 KGHSH and CDR2 LQKENI. The CDR3 DNA is TGTGCCAGCTCACCTCCCATACCCGGGACAGGACAGTACTTC. This encodes CASSPPIPGTGQYF. The whole variable domain, filled in from reference TRBV18 and TRBJ2-7, reads NAGVMQNPRHLVRRRGQEARLRCSPMKGHSHVYWYRQLPEEGLKFMVYLQKENIIDESGMPKERFSAEFPKEGPSILRIQQVVRGDSAAYFCASSPPIPGTGQYFGPGTRLTVT.

V gene TRBV24-1 combines with J gene TRBJ2-3; D not resolved. V was shortened by 6 bases and J by 2 bases, with 8 bases between the two germline ends. Germline V gives CDR1 KGHDR, CDR2 SFDVKD. The CDR3 loop spans 13 amino acids. The chain's CDR3 is CATSLAHTDTQYF. The DNA of the CDR3 is TGTGCCACCAGTTTGGCCCACACAGATACGCAGTATTTT.

V and J are TRBV5-1 and TRBJ2-5; 8 bases are a match to TRBD2. Trimming at V came to 3 bases and at J to 2 bases, leaving 9 bases not matched to a gene. CDR3 length: 16 residues. Germline V gene data show CDR1 as SGHRS and CDR2 as YFSETQ. CDR3 bases: TGCGCCAGCAGCTCCCAGCGGGGGTTGGGACAAGAGACCCAGTACTTC. The encoded protein is CASSSQRGLGQETQYF.

This clone was seen a handful of times. The V and J genes are TRBV6-6 and TRBJ2-2; 8 bases align to TRBD2. The CDR3 is 15 amino acids. Germline V CDR1 and CDR2: MNHNY, SVGAGI (reference sequence). The V segment lost 6 bases and the J segment 4 bases; nucleotides outside the gene matches: 7. This chain's CDR3 is CASRDGGGGTGELFF. In DNA form, the CDR3 reads TGTGCCAGCAGGGACGGGGGGGGAGGCACCGGGGAGCTGTTTTTT.

V gene TRBV30 combines with J gene TRBJ2-3; 7 bases match TRBD2. Germline CDR1 is GTSNPN and CDR2 is SVGIG (reference sequence). CDR3 size: 14 residues. The V and J ends lost 0 bases and 4 bases, in that order; junction bases with no gene match: 4. Here the CDR3 reads CAWSVSGGSDTQYF. Here the CDR3 DNA reads TGTGCCTGGAGTGTATCGGGGGGTTCAGATACGCAGTATTTT.

The V call is TRBV18, the J call TRBJ2-7, with 8 positions matching TRBD2. CDR1 KGHSH and CDR2 LQKENI come from the germline V gene. The CDR3 sequence is 14 residues long. V was clipped by 3 bases and J by 2 bases; unmatched bases: 3. The CDR3 loop is CASSPAGGTYEQYF. CDR3 nucleotide sequence: TGTGCCAGCTCACCGGCGGGGGGTACCTACGAGCAGTACTTC.

The V and J genes are TRBV7-6 and TRBJ2-1; 10 nucleotides line up with TRBD2. Germline assignment: CDR1 SGHVS and CDR2 FNYEAQ. V was clipped by 3 bases and J by 9 bases; unmatched bases: 8. This CDR3 has 15 residues. The CDR3 sequence is CASSLERGGLSEQFF. The CDR3 DNA reads TGTGCCAGCAGCTTGGAGCGGGGGGGCCTTAGTGAGCAGTTCTTC.